This TCR beta chain is from a study of blood T cell repertoires in COVID-19. Turning to the study itself: In each case, the material was cDNA or gDNA derived from T cells, B-cell-depleted T cells, or PBMCs.

The protocol was immunoSEQ multiplex PCR, while the TCRdb copy is restricted to in-frame clones and leaves out a portion. The sample includes over 300,000 clones, roughly 87% of them seen just once. The CDR3 has 15 amino acids. V lost 4 bases and J 10 bases, leaving 20 bases between the germline ends. Germline-derived CDR1 and CDR2 are SGHKS and YYEKEE (reference sequence). In terms of age and location, participants ranged from roughly 18 to 100 years and lived in about 25 US areas. This chain joins TRBV5-5 and TRBJ1-4; the D gene is possibly TRBD1 (6 bases). Sequenced sample: PBMCs or T cells enriched from blood (not recorded which). The receptor's source is a woman aged 25-40 years who had recovered from COVID-19. The CDR3: CASSEKQQGSGKLFF. As DNA, the CDR3 is TGTGCCAGCAGCGAGAAACAACAGGGTTCAGGAAAACTGTTTTTT.